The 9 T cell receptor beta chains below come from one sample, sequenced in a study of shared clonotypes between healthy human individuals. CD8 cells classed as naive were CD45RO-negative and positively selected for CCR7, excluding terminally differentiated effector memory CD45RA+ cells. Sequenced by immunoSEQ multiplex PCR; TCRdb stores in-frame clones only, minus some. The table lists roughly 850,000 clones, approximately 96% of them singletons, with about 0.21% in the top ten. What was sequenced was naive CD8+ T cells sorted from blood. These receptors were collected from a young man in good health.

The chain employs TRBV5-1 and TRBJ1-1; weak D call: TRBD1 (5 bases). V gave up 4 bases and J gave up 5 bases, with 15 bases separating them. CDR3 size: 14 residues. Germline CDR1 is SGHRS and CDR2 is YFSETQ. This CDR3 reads CASSPGWGFTEAFF. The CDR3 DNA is TGCGCCAGCAGCCCCGGGTGGGGGTTTACTGAAGCTTTCTTT.

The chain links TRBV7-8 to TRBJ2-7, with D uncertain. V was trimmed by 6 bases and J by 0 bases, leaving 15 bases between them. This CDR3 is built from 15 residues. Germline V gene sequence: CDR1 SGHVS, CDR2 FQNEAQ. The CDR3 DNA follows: TGTGCCAGCAGACACCTTGAAGAAAGCTCCTACGAGCAGTACTTC. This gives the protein CASRHLEESSYEQYF.

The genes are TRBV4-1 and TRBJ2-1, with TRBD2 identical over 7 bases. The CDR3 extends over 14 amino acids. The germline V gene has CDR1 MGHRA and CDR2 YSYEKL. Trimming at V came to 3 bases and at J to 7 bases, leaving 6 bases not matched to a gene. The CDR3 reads CASSQGEGRNEQFF. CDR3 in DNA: TGCGCCAGCAGCCAGGGGGAGGGCCGTAATGAGCAGTTCTTC.

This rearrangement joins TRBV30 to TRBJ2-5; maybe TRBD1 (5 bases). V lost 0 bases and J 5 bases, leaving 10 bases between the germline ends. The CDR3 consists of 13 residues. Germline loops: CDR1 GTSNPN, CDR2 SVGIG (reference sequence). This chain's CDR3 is CAWSVKGPETQYF. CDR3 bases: TGTGCCTGGAGTGTAAAGGGGCCGGAGACCCAGTACTTC.

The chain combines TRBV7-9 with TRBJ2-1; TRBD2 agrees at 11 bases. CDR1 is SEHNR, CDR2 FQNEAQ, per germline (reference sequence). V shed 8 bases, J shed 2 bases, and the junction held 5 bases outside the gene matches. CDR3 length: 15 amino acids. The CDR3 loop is CASGTSGWPYNEQFF. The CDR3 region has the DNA TGTGCCAGCGGGACTAGCGGATGGCCCTACAATGAGCAGTTCTTC.

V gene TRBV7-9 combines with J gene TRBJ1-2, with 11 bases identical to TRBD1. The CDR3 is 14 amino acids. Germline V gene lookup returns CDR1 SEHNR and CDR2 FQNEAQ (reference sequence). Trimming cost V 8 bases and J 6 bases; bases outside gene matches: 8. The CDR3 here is CASLRDRGMHGYTF. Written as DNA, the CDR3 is TGTGCCAGCCTCCGGGACAGGGGGATGCATGGCTACACCTTC.

The CDR3 coding sequence is TGTGCCAGCAGTAGGACGTTTTCTAGCACAGATACGCAGTATTTT. This codes for CASSRTFSSTDTQYF. The V call is TRBV27, the J call TRBJ2-3; no clear D gene. Trimming stripped 5 bases from V and 0 bases from J, with 12 bases between. The CDR3 is 15 amino acids. Germline CDR1 reads MNHEY; CDR2 reads SMNVEV (reference sequence).

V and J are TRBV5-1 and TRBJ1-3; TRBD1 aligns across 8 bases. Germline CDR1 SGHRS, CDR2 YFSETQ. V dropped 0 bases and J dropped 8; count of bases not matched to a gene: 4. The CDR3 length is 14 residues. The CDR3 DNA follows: TGCGCCAGCAGCTTGGGGACAGGGTATGACACCATATATTTT. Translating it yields CASSLGTGYDTIYF.

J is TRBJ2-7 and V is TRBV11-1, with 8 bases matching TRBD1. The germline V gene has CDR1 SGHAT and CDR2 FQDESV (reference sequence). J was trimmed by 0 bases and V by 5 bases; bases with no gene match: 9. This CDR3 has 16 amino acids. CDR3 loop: CASSPPTGGPSYEQYF. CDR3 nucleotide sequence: TGTGCCAGCAGCCCACCTACAGGGGGTCCCTCCTACGAGCAGTACTTC.